This TCR beta chain was sequenced in a study of beta chain features in type 1 diabetes (dated by TCRdb to the late 2010s). For the study in its entirety: Patients and healthy donors did not differ in mean age, gender distribution, total cell number or subset yield. A total of roughly 100 million sorted cells were examined across all samples, and the number of cells per subset was strongly correlated with RNA yield. In the study, recently diagnosed type 1 diabetes patients and matched healthy donors were compared on the TCRB repertoires of their sorted circulating CD4+ T cell subsets. Whereas all 28 donors provided naive and central memory subsets, regulatory and stem cell-like memory subsets were isolated from just 8 patients and roughly 8 healthy donors. General study outcomes and caveats: In all four CD4+ subsets, TCRB CDR3 length was moderately but significantly shorter in type 1 diabetes patients. At VDJ recombination sites, patients with type 1 diabetes made fewer insertions and deleted more nucleotides, a pattern implying thymic rearrangement abnormalities. Sequencing cDNA rather than genomic DNA could over-represent highly expressing activated cells, although activation and CD3 levels did not differ between groups. Because small numbers of individuals were included in the HLA sub-analyses, any influence of HLA type on TCRB rearrangement was left unresolved. PCR might favor shorter templates, but patient and control samples were amplified and corrected together, so any skew would affect both groups equally. Naive, central memory and regulatory TCRB repertoires appeared to be more alike among patients than among healthy donors.

All of the isolated RNA was reverse transcribed with the High Capacity cDNA Reverse Transcription Kit, so expressed TCRB transcripts were sequenced. Naive, central memory and regulatory T cell samples underwent deep immunoSEQ sequencing, averaging about 3.57 million total reads per sample. Sorted cells were lysed in RLT buffer and RNA was extracted with DNase-treated RNeasy Micro or Mini kits, depending on cell number. To prevent cross-contamination, each cell subset was processed individually, whereas patient and healthy donor samples were processed jointly. The immunoSEQ multiplex PCR was used to amplify TCRB sequences from cDNA, generating 87-bp fragments that spanned the CDR3 region. Amplicons were sequenced on the Illumina HiSeq platform. Per the authors' processing: Synthetic template baselines were used to correct PCR bias computationally, reads within Hamming distance 2 were collapsed, and singletons that could not be merged were discarded. Reads were aligned to IMGT to assign V, D and J genes, CDR3 length, and insertions or deletions at six rearrangement sites. Within each subset, clonotype counts were normalized to sorted cell number, and only after that were true diversity and Gini coefficients computed with the tcR R package. The overlap coefficient, calculated on TCRB nucleotide sequences, was used to measure repertoire sharing. The clones in this table, taken by TCRdb from immuneACCESS, are in-frame only. Not every clone is retained; where verified, under half of the shortfall comes from an unresolved V gene, and the cause of the rest is unknown. Clone size and the V and J calls come from that table; the DNA yielded D and trimming. The sample data list about 210,000 clones, and 9.5% to 13% of these were observed just once. The ten largest account for roughly 1.3% of the sample.

Each donor gave one peripheral blood draw, roughly 110 mL on average, collected into heparinised tubes. Naive, central memory, regulatory and stem cell-like memory CD4+ T cells were sorted on a BD FACSAria II using a panel including CD45RO, CCR7, CD25, CD127, CD95 and CD27. All sorted populations exceeded 95% purity. Right away, PBMCs were isolated by Lymphoprep density gradient centrifugation and were stained directly, with no culture step. Samples were stained and sorted in pairs, with one healthy donor and one patient per experiment, so that batch effects were minimized. This clone was picked up one time. It lacks a known antigen. No qualities accompany the bases; no much larger clone lies one base away. V gives up 0 bases and J gives up 6 bases, and the segment between their germline ends measures 12 bases. The CDR3 measures 15 amino acids from cysteine to phenylalanine. Only CDR3 DNA is held: 45 bases, read in frame from base 1. Reading the germline V gene (reference sequence) gives CDR1 SGHNT and CDR2 YYREEE.

Recombination linked TRBV5-4 to TRBJ2-2; perhaps TRBD1 is the D gene, with 5 bases matching. Sequencing was done on a sample of central memory CD4+ T cells from blood. The TCR was taken from a man younger than 35 in good health. The sequenced DNA: TGTGCCAGCAGCTTGGCGCAGGGTGTGGCCGGGGAGCTGTTTTTT. It specifies CASSLAQGVAGELFF. With the portions outside the CDR3 filled from the reference TRBV5-4 and TRBJ2-2 genes, the complete variable region becomes ETGVTQSPTHLIKTRGQQVTLRCSSQSGHNTVSWYQQALGQGPQFIFQYYREEENGRGNFPPRFSGLQFPNYSSELNVNALELDDSALYLCASSLAQGVAGELFFGEGSRLTVL.